This TCR beta chain was sequenced during a study of T cells after yellow fever vaccination. Study results and limitations: CD4 and CD8 compartments shared a small share of clonotypes.

TCRdb re-called the 5' RACE reads through MiXCR, storing one row per CDR3 protein. The repertoire holds over 20,000 distinct CDR3 sequences, 4.5% to 6% seen once, with about an eighth in the top ten. This clonotype was found many times. CDR1 LGHNA and CDR2 YNFKEQ come from the germline V gene. V lost 0 bases to trimming and J lost 2 bases, with 14 bases between them. The CDR3 runs 16 residues. The starting material was PBMCs, either bulk or a sorted T-cell subset (CD4+, CD8+, memory, or dextramer-sorted; not recorded which), obtained 15 days after the yellow fever booster vaccination. The receptor was isolated from a man under 40 who received the YFV17D yellow fever vaccine. The chain uses TRBV4-2 and TRBJ2-7; TRBD2 is a possible D gene (5 bases). CDR3 region: CASSQDRSSDTYEQYF. CDR3 nucleotides: TGTGCCAGCAGCCAAGATAGGAGTAGCGACACCTACGAGCAGTACTTC.